Each of the 10 T cell receptor beta chains below was sequenced from the same sample in a study of tumor-infiltrating lymphocytes in primary liver carcinoma (dated by TCRdb to about 2017). The data were produced on an Illumina HiSeq 2500. A constant-region primer and ProtoScript II reverse transcriptase were used to reverse-transcribe TCRbeta-specific cDNA from around 530 ng total RNA. Three nested multiplex PCR rounds, following a slightly modified ARM-PCR procedure, were used to build the TCRbeta libraries. Multiplex TRBV1-TRBV30 forward primers and a Cbeta reverse primer were used in the first two PCR rounds, each of which was run for roughly 10 cycles. TCRdb itself trimmed the public reads at Q25 with fastp, ran MiXCR and retained productive beta chains. CDR3 protein sequences are deduplicated, and each keeps its most common genes and DNA. For this sample there are tens of thousands of distinct CDR3 sequences; roughly 74% appear just once. The ten top clones hold around 17% of the sample.

Total RNA and DNA were co-extracted without cell sorting from approximately 20-30 mg of bulk tissue using the AllPrep DNA/RNA mini kit. Sequencing was carried out using liver tumor tissue from sampling region 4. The sample's cell subset or site, from its label and the paper: tumor region T4, right-lateral pole. The receptors derive from a man aged 35 to 55 with primary liver carcinoma and hepatitis B virus infection.

On this clonotype: A junction end diverges from the germline sequence, so it may reflect a read error. V usage is TRBV5-4 and J usage is TRBJ1-5; D unclear. Germline loops: CDR1 SGHNT, CDR2 YYREEE (reference sequence). The CDR3 extends over 15 amino acids. CDR3 sequence: CASSRDGNSNQLQHF. DNA of the CDR3: TGCGCCAGCAGCCGCGACGGAAATAGCAATCAGCTCCAGCATTTT.

This clonotype was recorded a few times. The rearrangement joins TRBV11-1 to TRBJ1-2, with no clear D. This CDR3 is built from 14 residues. Per the germline V gene, CDR1 is SGHAT and CDR2 is FQDESV (reference sequence). The V and J ends lost 3 bases and 4 bases respectively, with 12 bases between them. The CDR3 nucleotides read TGTGCCAGCAGCTTCAAGGGATTTGGCTATGGCTACACCTTC. Translated: CASSFKGFGYGYTF.

Remarks on this clonotype: The junction shows a germline mismatch at one end, possibly a read error. The chain is built from TRBV11-1 and TRBJ2-7, with 7 bases identical to TRBD1. Looked up from germline, CDR1 is SGHAT and CDR2 is FQDESV (reference sequence). This CDR3 is 13 amino acids long. CDR3 protein: CTSRGKQSCEQYF. The CDR3 coding sequence is TGTACCAGCAGGGGGAAGCAATCCTGCGAGCAGTACTTC.

CDR3 sequence (DNA): TGTGCCAGCAACCAATCGTGCAGGGAGCTGTTTTTT. As protein: CASNQSCRELFF. This rearrangement joins TRBV12-3 or TRBV12-4 to TRBJ2-2; D is uncertain. V lost 7 bases to trimming and J lost 9 bases, with 12 bases between them. The CDR3 is made up of 12 amino acids.

The DNA of the CDR3 is TGTGCTGGCAGTCCTAGCGGGTCTACAGATACGCAGTATTTT. Its translation is CAGSPSGSTDTQYF. V and J are TRBV12-3 or TRBV12-4 and TRBJ2-3; TRBD2 matches 8 bases. The CDR3 runs to 14 residues.

Details on this clonotype: An end of the junction does not agree with germline; a read error may underlie this. The rearrangement links TRBV24-1 to TRBJ1-1; D gene uncertain. Germline V gene sequence: CDR1 KGHDR, CDR2 SFDVKD. CDR3 length equals 15 residues. CDR3 sequence reads: CATSDSSLDNTEAFF. The CDR3 coding sequence is TGTGCCACTAGTGATTCTTCTCTGGACAACACTGAAGCTTTCTTT.

In the case of this clonotype: Germline is not matched at one junction end, which may reflect a read error. J is TRBJ2-7 and V is TRBV6-5; 8 bases map to TRBD1. This CDR3 has 13 amino acids. CDR1 and CDR2 from the germline V gene are MNHEY and SVGAGI. CDR3 loop: CASRGTGEYKHYF. Here the CDR3 DNA reads TGTGCCAGCAGGGGGACAGGTGAGTACAAGCATTACTTC.

As concerns this clonotype: At one boundary the junction diverges from the germline segment, which might be a read error. The chain couples TRBV4-3 to TRBJ2-6; perhaps TRBD1 as D (5 bases). The CDR3 runs to 16 residues. The V gene's germline CDR1 is LGHNA and CDR2 YSLEER. The CDR3 coding sequence is TGCGCCAGCAGTCAAGGTGCCGGCTCTGGGGCCAACATCCTGACTTTC. Protein sequence: CASSQGAGSGANILTF.

This clonotype was counted once. This CDR3 is missing its conserved last phenylalanine or tryptophan, likely due to a read error. The DNA is omitted, as the CDR3 cannot be located on it reliably, and the CDR3 follows TCRdb's listing. The J gene is TRBJ1-4, the V gene TRBV4-2; the table's D call, TRBD1, was not checked against the DNA. Inclusive of both ends, the CDR3 amounts to 13 amino acids. Per the germline V gene, CDR1 is LGHNA and CDR2 is YNFKEQ. CDR3 sequence reads: CAKSQPHREKPFC.

A remark on this clonotype: Because it lacks the conserved phenylalanine or tryptophan at the end, this CDR3 is likely a read error. No DNA is shown, since the ends of the CDR3 on it are uncertain; the CDR3 is the one TCRdb lists. The V call is TRBV6-1, the J call TRBJ2-3. The germline CDR1 and CDR2 sequences are MNHNS and SASEGT. The CDR3 is 11 residues long, counting both termini. CDR3: CASSHTDTKYY.